This T cell receptor beta chain was sequenced in a study of blood T cell repertoires in COVID-19. For the study at large: The samples span acute and convalescent COVID-19 from the United States, Italy and Spain. The analysed material was cDNA or gDNA that came from T cells, B-cell-depleted T cells, or PBMCs.

Generated by immunoSEQ multiplex PCR, the TCRdb table keeps only in-frame clones and is missing some. The repertoire consists of approximately 210,000 clones, with 85% to 95% occurring once and the leading ten covering 0.7% to 0.8%. The CDR3 has 15 residues. V was clipped by 2 bases and J by 0 bases, with 10 bases between them. Germline V gene lookup returns CDR1 SGHDT and CDR2 YYEEEE. The TCR originated in a young man with COVID-19, enrolled during active disease. The rearrangement uses TRBV5-6 and TRBJ2-3, with D perhaps TRBD1 (5 bases). Sequenced sample: peripheral blood. The CDR3 spells CASSLGQGSTDTQYF. The CDR3 DNA reads as TGTGCCAGCAGCTTAGGCCAGGGCAGCACAGATACGCAGTATTTT.